Presented here are 29 T cell receptor beta chains from one specimen sequenced in a study of T cells after yellow fever vaccination. From the 5' RACE reads, TCRdb called clonotypes with MiXCR, one entry per CDR3 protein. The profile covers about 170,000 distinct CDR3 sequences, with roughly 11% appearing a single time and about 40% taken by the ten largest. This material consisted of CD8+ T cells sorted from PBMCs, taken 15 days after the yellow fever booster vaccination. Receptor source: a man younger than 35 who received the YFV17D yellow fever vaccine.

This clonotype was counted a few times. The V and J genes are TRBV6-2 or TRBV6-3 and TRBJ1-5; D not resolved. The CDR3 contains 18 residues. Germline lookup yields CDR1 MNHEY and CDR2 SVGEGT. Trimming removed 3 bases at V and 0 bases at J, with 18 bases between. The CDR3 DNA sequence: TGTGCCAGCAGTTATAGAAGGGAGGAGGCCGATAGCAATCAGCCCCAGCATTTT. Translating it yields CASSYRREEADSNQPQHF.

This clonotype was detected a few times. The chain recombines TRBV6-5 with TRBJ2-2; D is unclear. Germline CDR1 is MNHEY and CDR2 is SVGAGI. Between the trimmed V and J ends, which lost 4 bases and 8 bases, there was a span of 8 bases. The CDR3 loop spans 12 amino acids. The CDR3 coding sequence is TGTGCCAGCAGTTTTGTCATGGGGGAGCTGTTTTTT. It translates to CASSFVMGELFF.

The sample holds a few counts of this clonotype. The chain couples TRBV10-2 to TRBJ2-5, with D possibly called TRBD1 or TRBD2 (6 bases each). Germline-derived CDR1 and CDR2 are WSHSY and SAAADI. With 2 bases removed from V and 5 bases from J, the gap between germline ends came to 18 bases. This CDR3 contains 16 residues. CDR3: CASSEPGAGRGETQYF. As DNA, the CDR3 is TGCGCCAGCAGTGAGCCAGGGGCCGGACGGGGGGAGACCCAGTACTTC.

This clonotype appeared a single time. This rearrangement joins TRBV7-2 to TRBJ2-7; 9 bases align to TRBD2. Germline loops: CDR1 SGHTA, CDR2 FQGNSA. There are 15 residues in the CDR3. V lost 5 bases, J lost 4 bases, and 9 bases stayed unmatched. The CDR3 nucleotides are TGTGCCAGCAGCCCAGGCGGGAGCGGGGGGTACGAGCAGTACGTC. It is translated as CASSPGGSGGYEQYV.

The chain is built from TRBV7-6 and TRBJ1-6; D perhaps matches TRBD1 (5 bases). Trimming pared 5 bases from V and 0 bases from J, leaving 8 bases between. CDR3 length: 15 amino acids. Germline V gives CDR1 SGHVS, CDR2 FNYEAQ. This CDR3 reads CASSPDISYNSPLHF. The CDR3 nucleotides are TGTGCCAGCAGCCCGGACATCTCCTATAATTCACCCCTCCACTTT.

Ten or more counts support this clonotype. The chain employs TRBV7-8 and TRBJ2-7; tentative D call: TRBD2 (5 bases). V lost 5 bases and J 1 base, leaving 12 bases between the germline ends. The CDR3 runs 14 residues. The germline CDR1 and CDR2 sequences are SGHVS and FQNEAQ. In DNA form, the CDR3 reads TGTGCCAGCAGCCGGGGATTAGTGTCCTACGAGCAGTACGTC. This gives the protein CASSRGLVSYEQYV.

The table lists this clonotype with many counts. The genes are TRBV4-1 and TRBJ2-3; TRBD1 aligns across 7 bases. CDR1 MGHRA and CDR2 YSYEKL come from the germline V gene. The V gene end was trimmed by 4 bases and the J gene end by 5 bases; junction bases not matched to a gene: 9. This CDR3 is built from 15 residues. The CDR3 sequence is CASSPGAGGRDTQYF. The DNA for the CDR3 is TGCGCCAGCAGCCCTGGGGCAGGGGGAAGAGATACGCAGTATTTT.

This clonotype has more than one count but fewer than ten. The V call is TRBV12-3 or TRBV12-4, the J call TRBJ1-5; no clear D gene. Trimming took 3 bases from V and 1 from J, leaving 10 bases between them. The CDR3 totals 15 residues. This chain's CDR3 is CASSLVGRSNQPQHF. CDR3 DNA sequence: TGTGCCAGCAGTTTGGTGGGTAGGAGCAATCAGCCCCAGCATTTT.

This clonotype was observed a few times. The J gene is TRBJ2-2, the V gene TRBV27, with D maybe TRBD2 (6 bases). This CDR3 spans 14 amino acids. Germline assignment: CDR1 MNHEY and CDR2 SMNVEV (reference sequence). V lost 4 bases to trimming and J lost 3 bases, with 9 bases between them. CDR3 loop: CASSWRGYTGELFF. The CDR3 DNA is TGTGCCAGCAGTTGGAGGGGTTACACCGGGGAGCTGTTTTTT.

At least ten counts were recorded for this clonotype. The gene calls are TRBV9 and TRBJ1-1; 9 bases match TRBD1. Trimming removed 3 bases from V and 7 bases from J; junction bases left unmatched: 10. Germline-derived CDR1 and CDR2 are SGDLS and YYNGEE. The CDR3 contains 15 residues. DNA for the CDR3: TGTGCCAGCAGCGCTTGGGACAGGGAAAATAGTGAAGCTTTCTTT. It translates to CASSAWDRENSEAFF.

The chain uses TRBV27 and TRBJ1-1, with unresolved D. Germline V CDR1 and CDR2: MNHEY, SMNVEV (reference sequence). The CDR3 is 14 residues long. V was cut by 5 bases and J by 6 bases, with 16 bases left in between. This CDR3 reads CASSIQARIPEAFF. The CDR3 DNA follows: TGTGCCAGCAGTATCCAGGCCCGGATACCTGAAGCTTTCTTT.

The rearrangement links TRBV30 to TRBJ2-7, with D tentatively TRBD2 (5 bases). Trimming removed 0 bases at V and 0 bases at J, with 9 bases between. Germline lookup yields CDR1 GTSNPN and CDR2 SVGIG (reference sequence). This CDR3 has 14 residues. CDR3 DNA sequence: TGTGCCTGGAGTGTAGAGGGCCTCTCCTACGAGCAGTACTTC. Translation: CAWSVEGLSYEQYF.

There are a few counts of this clonotype. The V gene is TRBV9, the J gene TRBJ2-1, with 10 nucleotides matching TRBD2. Germline V gene sequence: CDR1 SGDLS, CDR2 YYNGEE. J was trimmed by 6 bases and V by 1 base; bases with no gene match: 10. The CDR3 has 17 amino acids. The CDR3 DNA reads as TGTGCCAGCAGCGTAACCACTAGCGGGGAAGTGGCCAATGAGCAGTTCTTC. Protein product: CASSVTTSGEVANEQFF.

This clonotype was counted a few times. The chain joins TRBV5-1 to TRBJ2-5, with 9 bases that match TRBD2. Looked up from germline, CDR1 is SGHRS and CDR2 is YFSETQ. With 6 bases clipped from V and 5 bases from J, the junction kept 11 bases outside the gene matches. The CDR3 consists of 15 residues. CDR3 bases: TGCGCCAGCACCGCGGCGGGAGGGAGCGGGGAGACCCAGTACTTC. It specifies CASTAAGGSGETQYF.

This clonotype was counted between two and nine times. The V call is TRBV13, the J call TRBJ2-7; D might be TRBD1 (6 bases). Germline CDR1 reads PRHDT; CDR2 reads FYEKMQ (reference sequence). This CDR3 is 14 amino acids long. V lost 5 bases and J lost 3, with 14 bases in between. Here the CDR3 DNA reads TGTGCCAGCAGCGTAAGACAGGAACTCTACGAGCAGTACGTC. Translating gives CASSVRQELYEQYV.

This clonotype was detected only a few times. The V gene is TRBV9, the J gene TRBJ2-1, with D unclear. The V end lost 0 bases, the J end lost 4 bases, and 11 bases lay between the germline ends. Per the germline V gene, CDR1 is SGDLS and CDR2 is YYNGEE. The CDR3 spans 15 residues. The chain's CDR3 is CASSVETLQYNEQFF. DNA for the CDR3: TGTGCCAGCAGCGTAGAGACTCTCCAATACAATGAGCAGTTCTTC. Based on the CDR3 plus reference TRBV9 and TRBJ2-1, the full variable domain is DSGVTQTPKHLITATGQRVTLRCSPRSGDLSVYWYQQSLDQGLQFLIQYYNGEERAKGNILERFSAQQFPDLHSELNLSSLELGDSALYFCASSVETLQYNEQFFGPGTRLTVL.

The table lists this clonotype with many counts. This chain links TRBV4-1 with TRBJ1-1; D is undetermined. CDR1 and CDR2 from the germline V gene are MGHRA and YSYEKL. V was shortened by 2 bases and J by 4 bases, with 11 bases between the two germline ends. The CDR3 consists of 14 residues. The CDR3 sequence: CASSQTFGTTEAFF. CDR3 DNA: TGCGCCAGCAGCCAAACCTTCGGCACCACTGAAGCTTTCTTT.

This rearrangement joins TRBV4-2 to TRBJ2-2, with 10 bases that match TRBD2. V lost 0 bases to trimming and J lost 5 bases; unmatched junction nucleotides: 9. The CDR3 spans 18 residues. The V gene's germline CDR1 is LGHNA and CDR2 YNFKEQ. Written as DNA, the CDR3 is TGTGCCAGCAGCCAAGATAGGAGCGGGGGGGCTCGGACCGGGGAGCTGTTTTTT. Its translation: CASSQDRSGGARTGELFF.

This clonotype was detected only a few times. The chain combines TRBV14 with TRBJ2-1, with D perhaps TRBD1 or TRBD2 (6 bases each). Trimming left V 3 bases short and J 7 bases short, with 16 bases between. CDR1 is SGHDN and CDR2 is FVKESK in the germline V gene. The CDR3 is 15 amino acids. The CDR3 bases are TGTGCCAGCAGCCATCCCGGGGGCAGGCAGAATGAGCAGTTCTTC. The encoded protein is CASSHPGGRQNEQFF.

The V gene is TRBV5-1, the J gene TRBJ2-3; 9 nucleotides line up with TRBD1. This CDR3 has 15 amino acids. V lost 4 bases, J lost 5 bases, and 8 bases stayed unmatched. CDR1 and CDR2 (germline): SGHRS, YFSETQ. CDR3 amino acids: CASSVPGQGGDTQYF. The DNA for the CDR3 is TGCGCCAGCAGCGTACCGGGACAGGGTGGAGATACGCAGTATTTT.

The V call is TRBV6-2 or TRBV6-3, the J call TRBJ2-1; TRBD2 is a possible D gene (6 bases). V was cut by 8 bases and J by 7 bases, with 9 bases left in between. The CDR3 has 11 residues. Looked up from germline, CDR1 is MNHEY and CDR2 is SVGEGT. The DNA of the CDR3 is TGTGCCAGCGACGGGGGAAATGAGCAGTTCTTC. This gives the protein CASDGGNEQFF.

This rearrangement joins TRBV6-5 to TRBJ1-6; 9 bases align to TRBD1. Trimming at V came to 6 bases and at J to 7 bases, leaving 13 bases not matched to a gene. Germline lookup yields CDR1 MNHEY and CDR2 SVGAGI. This CDR3 has 17 residues. The CDR3 DNA reads TGTGCCAGCAGGCTCCGGGACAGGGTTCTTTACAATTCACCCCTCCACTTT. This sequence encodes CASRLRDRVLYNSPLHF.

The sample holds a few counts of this clonotype. The chain has TRBV4-1 and TRBJ1-6, with D hard to call. The CDR3 has 16 residues. Germline CDR1 MGHRA, CDR2 YSYEKL. V gave up 2 bases and J gave up 4 bases, with 12 bases separating them. The chain's CDR3 is CASSQLRIGYNSPLHF. CDR3 DNA sequence: TGCGCCAGCAGCCAATTGAGGATCGGGTATAATTCACCCCTCCACTTT.

This chain joins TRBV6-4 and TRBJ2-3; TRBD1 might be the D (5 bases). The germline V and J ends were trimmed by 4 bases and 5 bases, with 10 bases remaining between them. Per germline, CDR1 MRHNA and CDR2 SNTAGT. CDR3 length: 13 residues. The CDR3 DNA reads TGTGCCAGCAGTGGGGGTAGGGGAGATACGCAGTATTTT. Its protein is CASSGGRGDTQYF.

In this sample, this clonotype turned up a few times. V is TRBV7-9 and J is TRBJ2-3; 13 bases line up with TRBD2. This CDR3 comprises 16 residues. The J segment lost 2 bases and the V segment lost 4 bases, leaving 3 bases of the junction unmatched. Germline CDR1 reads SEHNR; CDR2 reads FQNEAQ (reference sequence). The CDR3 DNA reads TGTGCCAGCAGCTCGGGACTAGCGGGGCTCACAGATACGCAGTATTTT. This codes for CASSSGLAGLTDTQYF.

This clonotype has a handful of counts. The rearrangement joins TRBV28 to TRBJ2-5, with D possibly matching TRBD2 (5 bases). The germline V and J ends were trimmed by 3 bases and 2 bases, with 19 bases remaining between them. The CDR3 is 17 amino acids. Germline V gives CDR1 MDHEN, CDR2 SYDVKM. CDR3 sequence (DNA): TGTGCCAGCAGTTTCCCGCGGCGTGGGCCGGGGCAAGAGACCCAGTACTTC. Encoded protein: CASSFPRRGPGQETQYF.

This clonotype turned up a few times. The gene calls are TRBV4-1 and TRBJ2-2; D is tentatively TRBD1 or TRBD2 (6 bases each). The germline V gene has CDR1 MGHRA and CDR2 YSYEKL. V lost 1 base and J lost 3, with 12 bases in between. The CDR3 sequence is 16 residues long. CDR3 amino acids: CASSQVHRDYTGELFF. CDR3 sequence (DNA): TGCGCCAGCAGCCAAGTCCACAGGGACTACACCGGGGAGCTGTTTTTT.

The V call is TRBV27, the J call TRBJ1-1, with D possibly TRBD1 on 5 matching bases. The germline V gene has CDR1 MNHEY and CDR2 SMNVEV (reference sequence). V lost 6 bases and J lost 10, with 21 bases in between. There are 14 residues in the CDR3. The CDR3 spells CASSLGRQLWRAFF. DNA for the CDR3: TGTGCCAGCAGCTTGGGACGTCAACTTTGGAGAGCTTTCTTT.

The chain recombines TRBV6-6 with TRBJ1-4; D may be TRBD1 (6 bases). From germline, CDR1 is MNHNY and CDR2 SVGAGI (reference sequence). The ends were cut back, 4 bases at V and 8 bases at J, with 17 bases in the middle. The CDR3 is made up of 15 amino acids. Written as DNA, the CDR3 is TGTGCCAGCAGTTCCGTGTGGGGCCAGGGGGAAAAACTGTTTTTT. Translated, it gives CASSSVWGQGEKLFF.